This T cell receptor beta chain was profiled in a study of blood T cell repertoires in COVID-19. Study-wide context: Material from acute and convalescent COVID-19 was sourced from the United States, Italy and Spain.

Method: immunoSEQ multiplex PCR; TCRdb's copy keeps in-frame clones and lacks some. The sample has about 120,000 clones, 74% seen once; the top ten hold roughly 5%. CDR1 is GTSNPN, CDR2 SVGIG, per germline (reference sequence). The CDR3 has 14 residues. V lost 0 bases and J 5 bases, leaving 13 bases between the germline ends. The chain combines TRBV30 with TRBJ2-5, with D maybe TRBD1 (5 bases). The sequenced sample was peripheral blood. The receptor was derived from a man aged 60 to 69 with acute or convalescent COVID-19. The CDR3 DNA follows: TGTGCCTGGAGTGTACATTCAGGGAAGGAGACCCAGTACTTC. Its protein product is CAWSVHSGKETQYF. Based on the CDR3 plus reference TRBV30 and TRBJ2-5, the full variable domain is SQTIHQWPATLVQPVGSPLSLECTVEGTSNPNLYWYRQAAGRGLQLLFYSVGIGQISSEVPQNLSASRPQDRQFILSSKKLLLSDSGFYLCAWSVHSGKETQYFGPGTRLLVL.